Each of the 4 T cell receptor beta chains below was sequenced from the same sample in a study of T cell changes during pregnancy in multiple sclerosis. Repertoires were generated with immunoSEQ multiplex PCR, while TCRdb's copy carries only in-frame clones and drops some. The sample contains some 57,000 clones, about 87% of which appear only once. The sample in question was peripheral blood, obtained in the first trimester of pregnancy. Receptors originate from a female donor in good health, enrolled as a control in a pregnancy study.

This chain joins TRBV7-3 and TRBJ2-1; TRBD2 agrees at 11 bases. CDR3 length: 16 residues. Germline V gives CDR1 SGHTA, CDR2 FQGTGA. Trimming at V came to 4 bases and at J to 3 bases, leaving 5 bases not matched to a gene. The DNA of the CDR3 is TGTGCCAGCAGCTACTCCGGGACTAGCGGCTACAATGAGCAGTTCTTC. Its protein product is CASSYSGTSGYNEQFF.

This rearrangement joins TRBV5-1 to TRBJ2-5, with 9 nucleotides matching TRBD1. V was clipped by 0 bases and J by 3 bases; unmatched bases: 9. CDR1 and CDR2 (germline): SGHRS, YFSETQ. This CDR3 is built from 17 residues. CDR3 DNA sequence: TGCGCCAGCAGCTTGGAGGGGACAGGGACGTTTGAAGAGACCCAGTACTTC. Protein product: CASSLEGTGTFEETQYF.

In this sample, this clone turned up once. This chain joins TRBV5-1 and TRBJ1-1; 7 bases are shared with TRBD1. The germline gives CDR1 SGHRS, CDR2 YFSETQ. This CDR3 is 16 amino acids long. With 4 bases clipped from V and 1 base from J, the junction kept 10 bases outside the gene matches. This CDR3 reads CASSLDGTAGNTEAFF. The CDR3 DNA follows: TGCGCCAGCAGCCTGGATGGGACAGCGGGGAACACTGAAGCTTTCTTT. The full variable domain, completed using reference TRBV5-1 and TRBJ1-1, is KAGVTQTPRYLIKTRGQQVTLSCSPISGHRSVSWYQQTPGQGLQFLFEYFSETQRNKGNFPGRFSGRQFSNSRSEMNVSTLELGDSALYLCASSLDGTAGNTEAFFGQGTRLTVV.

This clone was recorded once. The CDR3 DNA is TGTGCCAGCAGCTATGGAGGGATTTACAATGAGCAGTTCTTC. This translates into CASSYGGIYNEQFF. The chain carries TRBV7-6 and TRBJ2-1; a possible D gene is TRBD2 (6 bases). V lost 4 bases, J lost 4 bases, and 11 bases lay in between. The CDR3 has 14 amino acids. Per germline, CDR1 SGHVS and CDR2 FNYEAQ.